These 24 T cell receptor beta chains were sequenced from one sample in a study of blood T cell repertoires in COVID-19. Using immunoSEQ multiplex PCR, the repertoire was profiled, and TCRdb retains in-frame clones only, with some absent. The repertoire holds over 100,000 clones, 85% to 90% seen once, with about 18% in the top ten. The sequenced sample consisted of peripheral blood. The receptors shown here come from a human donor with acute or convalescent COVID-19. The donor label of this sample is uncertain.

The V call is TRBV4-1, the J call TRBJ2-3; 12 bases map to TRBD2. The CDR3 contains 19 residues. CDR1 and CDR2 (germline): MGHRA, YSYEKL. J lost 1 base, V lost 4 bases, and 12 bases had no gene match. CDR3 region: CASSRLTERLAGGTDTQYF. CDR3 bases: TGCGCCAGCAGCCGCCTTACCGAGCGACTAGCGGGGGGCACAGATACGCAGTATTTT.

The J gene is TRBJ2-3, the V gene TRBV30; D gene unclear. The CDR3 contains 11 residues. Germline V gene lookup returns CDR1 GTSNPN and CDR2 SVGIG (reference sequence). V lost 3 bases and J lost 6, with 7 bases in between. CDR3 residues: CAWSLRDTQYF. The CDR3 nucleotides are TGTGCCTGGAGCCTCAGGGATACGCAGTATTTT.

The J gene is TRBJ1-5, the V gene TRBV19; D gene uncertain. This CDR3 is built from 16 residues. V was pared by 4 bases and J by 4 bases, with 17 bases between. Per germline, CDR1 LNHDA and CDR2 SQIVND (reference sequence). In DNA, the CDR3 is TGTGCCAGTAGTACCTCCGTAGTCCTTACGAATCAGCCCCAGCATTTT. Amino acid sequence: CASSTSVVLTNQPQHF.

The genes are TRBV5-1 and TRBJ2-7, with TRBD1 as a possible D gene (5 bases). Germline V gives CDR1 SGHRS, CDR2 YFSETQ. V shed 0 bases and J shed 2 bases, with 12 bases lying between them. The CDR3 runs to 15 residues. In DNA form, the CDR3 reads TGCGCCAGCAGCTTGGGGGGCGGCGCCACCTACGAGCAGTACTTC. The encoded protein is CASSLGGGATYEQYF.

The chain is built from TRBV7-2 and TRBJ2-3, with unresolved D. The length of the CDR3 is 15 residues. Germline lookup yields CDR1 SGHTA and CDR2 FQGNSA. The ends were cut back, 8 bases at V and 4 bases at J, with 19 bases in the middle. CDR3: CASQFPGFGSDTQYF. CDR3 sequence (DNA): TGTGCCAGCCAATTCCCCGGGTTTGGATCAGATACGCAGTATTTT.

J is TRBJ1-1 and V is TRBV7-9; TRBD1 matches at 9 bases. Germline CDR1 SEHNR, CDR2 FQNEAQ (reference sequence). After removal of 2 bases from V and 10 bases from J, the junction contained 8 bases not matched to a gene. The CDR3 consists of 14 residues. The CDR3 region is CASSLPRGQGRAFF. CDR3 nucleotides: TGTGCCAGCAGCTTACCTCGGGGACAGGGAAGAGCTTTCTTT.

This sequence joins TRBV15 and TRBJ1-6, with D unresolved. Germline V gives CDR1 LNHNV, CDR2 YYDKDF (reference sequence). There are 17 residues in the CDR3. Trimming removed 0 bases from V and 0 bases from J, with 9 bases in between. The CDR3 loop reads CATSRDHGSSYNSPLHF. CDR3 nucleotides: TGTGCCACCAGCAGAGATCACGGGAGCTCCTATAATTCACCCCTCCACTTT. Complete variable domain (other parts from reference TRBV15 and TRBJ1-6): DAMVIQNPRYQVTQFGKPVTLSCSQTLNHNVMYWYQQKSSQAPKLLFHYYDKDFNNEADTPDNFQSRRPNTSFCFLDIRSPGLGDTAMYLCATSRDHGSSYNSPLHFGNGTRLTVT.

The V and J genes are TRBV6-2 or TRBV6-3 and TRBJ1-1, with D maybe TRBD1 (6 bases). The CDR3 is 12 residues long. Germline values: CDR1 MNHEY, CDR2 SVGEGT. V was clipped by 6 bases and J by 7 bases, with 12 bases between them. The CDR3 bases are TGTGCCAGCAGCTTGGGACACCTTGAAGCTTTCTTT. This gives the protein CASSLGHLEAFF.

V is TRBV29-1 and J is TRBJ2-3, with D possibly TRBD2 on 5 matching bases. CDR3 length: 14 amino acids. Looked up from germline, CDR1 is SQVTM and CDR2 is ANQGSEA. Trimming pared 2 bases from V and 1 base from J, leaving 10 bases between. The CDR3, as DNA: TGCAGCGTTGAACCCGGGATCGGCACAGATACGCAGTATTTT. This encodes CSVEPGIGTDTQYF.

The chain carries TRBV5-4 and TRBJ2-5, with 7 bases that match TRBD1. Germline lookup yields CDR1 SGHNT and CDR2 YYREEE (reference sequence). Trimming cost V 1 base and J 3 bases; bases outside gene matches: 0. The CDR3 is made up of 13 amino acids. In nucleotides, the CDR3 is TGTGCCAGCAGCTTGACAGGGGAAGAGACCCAGTACTTC. Protein: CASSLTGEETQYF.

In this sample, this clone turned up once. This sequence joins TRBV11-2 and TRBJ2-2; 7 nucleotides match TRBD2. Per the germline V gene, CDR1 is SGHAT and CDR2 is FQNNGV. The CDR3 is made up of 14 amino acids. The ends lost 1 base at V and 7 bases at J; junction bases unmatched: 3. CDR3: CASSLGLADGELFF. The CDR3 bases are TGTGCCAGCAGCTTAGGTCTAGCGGACGGGGAGCTGTTTTTT.

The chain links TRBV6-1 to TRBJ1-6; 7 nucleotides align to TRBD1. CDR3 length equals 19 residues. Germline-derived CDR1 and CDR2 are MNHNS and SASEGT. The V segment lost 1 base and the J segment 6 bases; nucleotides outside the gene matches: 15. The CDR3 sequence is CASSEDWAIQGSLNSPLHF. The CDR3 DNA sequence: TGTGCCAGCAGTGAAGATTGGGCGATACAGGGGAGCCTTAATTCACCCCTCCACTTT.

This chain joins TRBV9 and TRBJ1-2; D perhaps matches TRBD1 (6 bases). Trimming removed 1 base from V and 6 bases from J, with 13 bases in between. This CDR3 spans 14 amino acids. Germline lookup yields CDR1 SGDLS and CDR2 YYNGEE. The CDR3 DNA reads TGTGCCAGCAGCGTATCCGCAGGGGATAATGGCTACACCTTC. It codes for CASSVSAGDNGYTF.

The V gene is TRBV18, the J gene TRBJ2-1; D is perhaps TRBD1 (5 bases). The CDR3 runs to 14 residues. V was trimmed by 2 bases and J by 7 bases, leaving 12 bases between them. Germline V gene data show CDR1 as KGHSH and CDR2 as LQKENI. The CDR3 region is CASSPVRVGNEQFF. CDR3 sequence (DNA): TGTGCCAGCTCACCAGTCAGGGTTGGGAATGAGCAGTTCTTC.

The J gene is TRBJ1-5, the V gene TRBV11-2; 8 bases align to TRBD1. This CDR3 contains 14 residues. The trim removed 4 bases at V and 4 bases at J, leaving 3 bases unmatched. From germline, CDR1 is SGHAT and CDR2 FQNNGV. This CDR3 is CASSSGGLNQPQHF. The CDR3 region has the DNA TGTGCCAGCAGCTCAGGGGGCTTAAATCAGCCCCAGCATTTT. Together with reference TRBV11-2 and TRBJ1-5, the CDR3 gives the full variable domain: EAGVAQSPRYKIIEKRQSVAFWCNPISGHATLYWYQQILGQGPKLLIQFQNNGVVDDSQLPKDRFSAERLKGVDSTLKIQPAKLEDSAVYLCASSSGGLNQPQHFGDGTRLSIL.

The chain combines TRBV7-9 with TRBJ1-4, with 7 bases identical to TRBD1. Trimming cost V 3 bases and J 8 bases; bases outside gene matches: 6. Germline-derived CDR1 and CDR2 are SEHNR and FQNEAQ (reference sequence). The CDR3 has 14 amino acids. CDR3 sequence: CASSFGQAEEKLFF. CDR3 bases: TGTGCCAGCAGCTTTGGACAGGCAGAAGAAAAACTGTTTTTT.

The CDR3 here is CASSYGTYGYTF. CDR3 nucleotide sequence: TGTGCCAGCAGCTACGGGACATATGGCTACACCTTC. The chain employs TRBV7-2 and TRBJ1-2, with D possibly TRBD1 on 6 matching bases. This CDR3 is 12 amino acids long. Trimming pared 4 bases from V and 5 bases from J, leaving 8 bases between. Per germline, CDR1 SGHTA and CDR2 FQGNSA.

J is TRBJ1-6 and V is TRBV6-6; D uncertain. The V end was cut by 9 bases, the J end by 0 bases, with 9 bases between. The CDR3 is 14 amino acids. The germline CDR1 and CDR2 sequences are MNHNY and SVGAGI (reference sequence). CDR3 bases: TGTGCCAGTTTAACAAGCTCCTATAATTCACCCCTCCACTTT. Translated, it gives CASLTSSYNSPLHF.

This sequence joins TRBV5-6 and TRBJ1-4; D may be TRBD1 (5 bases). The CDR3 totals 16 residues. Trimming pared 0 bases from V and 7 bases from J, leaving 16 bases between. Germline V gene sequence: CDR1 SGHDT, CDR2 YYEEEE. In nucleotides, the CDR3 is TGTGCCAGCAGCTTGGCCGTTCAGGTCGGGGGTGAAAAACTGTTTTTT. Translated, it gives CASSLAVQVGGEKLFF.

V gene TRBV9 combines with J gene TRBJ2-1; D possibly corresponds to TRBD2 (5 bases). V lost 4 bases, J lost 4 bases, and 18 bases lay in between. The germline V gene has CDR1 SGDLS and CDR2 YYNGEE. The CDR3 length is 16 residues. The CDR3 protein is CASSPRRAAFYNEQFF. CDR3 DNA: TGTGCCAGCAGCCCCCGTAGAGCGGCCTTTTACAATGAGCAGTTCTTC.

This chain joins TRBV4-1 and TRBJ1-4, with TRBD1 matching over 7 bases. The germline V gene has CDR1 MGHRA and CDR2 YSYEKL. The ends lost 8 bases at V and 4 bases at J; junction bases unmatched: 4. This CDR3 is 13 amino acids long. In DNA, the CDR3 is TGCGCCAGCGCCAGGGGGAATAATGAAAAACTGTTTTTT. Its translation: CASARGNNEKLFF.

The CDR3 protein is CASSFLGGSSGNTIYF. CDR3 coding DNA: TGTGCCAGCAGTTTTCTCGGGGGGTCCTCTGGAAACACCATATATTTT. J is TRBJ1-3 and V is TRBV6-5, with TRBD1 as a possible D gene (5 bases). V gave up 4 bases and J gave up 0 bases, with 13 bases separating them. CDR3 size: 16 residues. The germline V gene has CDR1 MNHEY and CDR2 SVGAGI.

The CDR3 is CASSRETFSGNTIYF. The CDR3 DNA reads as TGTGCCAGCAGCCGCGAGACATTCTCTGGAAACACCATATATTTT. V gene TRBV11-1 combines with J gene TRBJ1-3, with no clear D. Germline values: CDR1 SGHAT, CDR2 FQDESV (reference sequence). The V end was cut by 5 bases, the J end by 0 bases, with 11 bases between. The CDR3 runs 15 residues.

In its sample, this clone was seen once. This chain joins TRBV12-3 or TRBV12-4 and TRBJ1-1; D gene uncertain. The length of the CDR3 is 12 residues. The V gene lost 1 base and the J gene lost 6 bases, with 6 bases spanning the gap. Written as DNA, the CDR3 is TGTGCCAGCAGTTTAGAGAGGGCTGAAGCTTTCTTT. It codes for CASSLERAEAFF.